This TCR beta chain derives from a study of cytomegalovirus exposure and HLA in healthy donors. Whole-study context: Researchers found that less than 90% of 300 to 450 genotyped donors fell within the Caucasian-associated ancestry cluster. Study results and caveats: In a later analysis, HLA-associated beta chains showed higher expansion and lower generation probabilities than comparable chains. Likely technical artifact: a cluster of highly shared sequence variants. Reported results showed that the classifier diagnosed cytomegalovirus status with high specificity and sensitivity.

The CDR3 spans 15 residues. Germline V gives CDR1 GTSNPN, CDR2 SVGIG (reference sequence). 13 Jbeta primers and 60 Vbeta primers were used for the PCR. Libraries were prepared by immunoSEQ multiplex PCR; TCRdb keeps only in-frame clonotypes and omits some of them. The table shows approximately 190,000 clones, with about 13% occurring only once. As concerns this clone: Its cognate antigen is unknown.

Sample: PBMCs. The clonotype was recovered from a man aged 50 to 60 in good health and CMV-seropositive. The chain uses TRBV30 and TRBJ2-5; TRBD2 agrees at 14 bases. The J call may not be correct, given that the DNA end is closer to TRBJ2-7. The CDR3 region is CAWSRGLAGANEQYF. The CDR3 DNA is TGTGCCTGGAGCCGGGGACTAGCGGGGGCTAACGAGCAGTACTTC.